This T cell receptor (beta chain) was recovered during a study of OX40 agonist ivuxolimab in advanced cancers. Whole-study context: From roughly 20 to 85 years was the age range, with a mean of approximately 63 years, and about 78% were male.

The study's findings and limits: Some patients who did not respond also had low normalized T-cell clonal expansion. At 0.1 to 3.0 mg/kg, clonal expansion of CD4+ and CD8+ blood T cells had occurred by week 6.

Any history of autoimmune disease or systemic immunosuppression disqualified patients. The assay was immunoSEQ multiplex PCR, and TCRdb's table has in-frame clones only and misses some. The sample shows around 80,000 clones, roughly 84% of them seen only once. Trimming left V 1 base short and J 3 bases short, with 10 bases between. Germline loops: CDR1 LNHDA, CDR2 SQIVND (reference sequence). CDR3 length equals 14 residues. A word on this clone: The antigen is unknown.

The sample was CD4+ or CD8+ T cells sorted from blood, taken in a trial of the OX40 agonist ivuxolimab. The chain has TRBV19 and TRBJ2-7, with a weak D call TRBD2 (5 bases). This receptor was identified in an adult with an advanced solid tumor such as melanoma, head and neck, liver or kidney cancer. Here the CDR3 reads CASSIGLGDYEQYF. DNA of the CDR3: TGTGCCAGTAGTATAGGCCTCGGGGACTACGAGCAGTACTTC.